The entry below describes one T cell receptor (beta chain). Its target is unknown. The PCR ran on 60 Vbeta and 13 Jbeta primers. Some clones are missing from TCRdb's copy, which holds only in-frame ones; the method was immunoSEQ multiplex PCR. This sample lists roughly 50,000 clones; its ten largest clones have approximately 2.2%. This sample was included in a study of cytomegalovirus exposure and HLA in healthy donors. Study results and limitations: Analysis performed later found more than 15,000 TCR beta sequences associated with HLA alleles at 0.05 false discovery rate. The authors enumerated over 150 TCR beta chains as linked to cytomegalovirus. A later analysis found common viral pathogens apparently linked to several of the most significant clusters.

CDR1 SEHNR and CDR2 FQNEAQ come from the germline V gene (reference sequence). CDR3 length equals 13 residues. With V trimmed by 8 bases and J by 0 bases, 2 bases remained unmatched. The TCR was taken from a female donor in good health and CMV-seronegative. The chain links TRBV7-9 to TRBJ1-1, with TRBD1 matching over 8 bases. Sequences were obtained from PBMCs. CDR3 DNA sequence: TGTGCCAGCCGGACAGGGATGAACACTGAAGCTTTCTTT. It yields the protein CASRTGMNTEAFF.